This T cell receptor beta chain stems from a study of blood T cell repertoires in COVID-19 (TCRdb year 2020). In the study overall: Samples from collaborators originated in the United States, Italy and Spain and spanned both the acute and convalescent phases of COVID-19. Where available, HLA class I and class II types were obtained from metadata supplied by the sample provider rather than from assay-based typing. Sample metadata almost always included a de-identified subject ID, COVID-19 status, age in years and sex. The samples were drawn from the first 160 participants of the ongoing ImmuneRACE study and from 1,254 subjects provided by 6 global collaborators. The material from the prospective study consisted of cDNA or gDNA derived from T cells, B-cell-depleted T cells, or PBMCs. A freely available public database, intended as a resource for researchers studying the immune response to SARS-CoV-2, is where the repertoires were released. Deeply sampled blood TCRbeta repertoires from subjects exposed to, actively infected with, or recovered from COVID-19 were included in the dataset.

TCRbeta CDR3 regions were amplified from genomic DNA using the immunoSEQ Assay, a bias-controlled multiplex PCR. The published analysis was carried out like this. Within the assay, amplification of reference gene primers was used to estimate how many nucleated cells each sample contained. Sequence reads were collapsed and filtered to measure the absolute abundance of every unique TCRbeta CDR3 rearrangement. Productive Simpson clonality was computed per sample as the square root of Simpson's diversity index over productive rearrangements. Entries here come from immuneACCESS through TCRdb and include only in-frame sequences with V and J called. Some clones fail to appear in such tables; in the studies checked, an unresolved V gene covers under half of the shortfall, and the cause of the remainder is unknown. Clone size and the V and J calls come from that table; the DNA yielded D and trimming. The sample table contains around 200,000 clones; only one count was recorded for around 80% of them. Around 12% of the sample is in the top ten clones.

This clone was seen a handful of times. Which antigen it targets is not known. The sample holds no much larger clone one base away, and base qualities are not on file. Each collaborating institution followed its own protocols to collect whole blood in K2EDTA tubes. For TCRbeta analysis, collaborators shipped samples as frozen whole blood, isolated PBMCs, or DNA extracted from either of those sample types. Including the terminal cysteine and phenylalanine, the CDR3 comprises 15 residues. The read is trimmed to its CDR3 DNA, 45 bases read in frame from base 1. The germline V and J ends show losses of 2 bases and 10 bases respectively, and no gene match explains 12 bases of the junction. Per the germline V gene (reference sequence), WNHNN is the CDR1 and SYGVQD is the CDR2. Results and caveats for the whole study, not just this receptor: The quantity of clinical and demographic metadata differed by source and by participant and was supplied without curation.

The receptor comes from a woman in her forties or fifties with acute or convalescent COVID-19. Sequencing input: peripheral blood. The V gene is TRBV10-1 and the J gene is TRBJ2-3; TRBD1 lines up with 7 middle nucleotides. The nucleotides read TGCGCCAGCAGTGAGGGGGACAGTCGGTCCAATCCGCAGTATTTT. Its translation reads: CASSEGDSRSNPQYF.